This T cell receptor beta chain was sequenced in a study of TIL therapy for anti-PD-1-resistant metastatic lung cancer. Study in general: Progressing patients received lymphodepletion, expanded TIL infusion and IL-2. Study-level results: Treatment-naive, never-smoker and oncogene-addicted patients were overrepresented in this highly selected cohort.

Germline trimming cut 4 bases from V and 2 bases from J; bases unmatched to any gene: 10. The CDR3 sequence is 17 residues long. The germline V gene encodes CDR1 SGHRS and CDR2 YFSETQ. Time point: pre-treatment sample, taken before nivolumab and TIL therapy. The libraries were made with immunoSEQ v3. Using immunoSEQ multiplex PCR, the repertoire was profiled, and TCRdb retains in-frame clones only, with some absent. The top ten hold over 12% of the sample, which has approximately 45,000 clones, roughly 85% seen once. On this clone itself: What it binds is unknown.

The chain has TRBV5-1 and TRBJ1-5; 9 bases align to TRBD1. Sequenced here: blood, sampled at baseline. The receptor was isolated from a man between 65 and 79 years old with non-small cell lung cancer. The CDR3 nucleotides are TGCGCCAGCAGCCCCGGGACAGGGAGGTTTGGCAATCAGCCCCAGCATTTT. As protein: CASSPGTGRFGNQPQHF. The variable domain in full, with the rest retrieved from reference TRBV5-1 and TRBJ1-5, is KAGVTQTPRYLIKTRGQQVTLSCSPISGHRSVSWYQQTPGQGLQFLFEYFSETQRNKGNFPGRFSGRQFSNSRSEMNVSTLELGDSALYLCASSPGTGRFGNQPQHFGDGTRLSIL.